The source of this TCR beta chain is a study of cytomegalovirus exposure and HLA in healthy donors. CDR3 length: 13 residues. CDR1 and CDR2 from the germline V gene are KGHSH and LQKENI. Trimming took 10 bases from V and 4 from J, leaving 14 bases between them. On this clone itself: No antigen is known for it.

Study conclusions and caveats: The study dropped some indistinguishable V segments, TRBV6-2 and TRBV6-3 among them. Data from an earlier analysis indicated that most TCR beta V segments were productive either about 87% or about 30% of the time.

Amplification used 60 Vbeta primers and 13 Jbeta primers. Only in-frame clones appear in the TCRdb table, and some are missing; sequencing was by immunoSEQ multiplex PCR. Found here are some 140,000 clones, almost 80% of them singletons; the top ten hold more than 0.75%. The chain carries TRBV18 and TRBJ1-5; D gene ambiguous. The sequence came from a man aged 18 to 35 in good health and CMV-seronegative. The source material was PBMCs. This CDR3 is CATGLGRNQPQHF. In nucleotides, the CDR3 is TGTGCCACCGGGTTAGGCAGAAATCAGCCCCAGCATTTT.